What follows are 15 T cell receptor beta chains derived from one specimen sequenced in a study of cytomegalovirus exposure and HLA in healthy donors. PCR employed 60 Vbeta and 13 Jbeta primers. Measured with immunoSEQ multiplex PCR; TCRdb has only the in-frame clones, and not every one. This table holds about 200,000 clones, 65% to 85% found once. The sequenced sample consisted of PBMCs. These receptors all come from a man aged 45-65 years in good health and CMV-seronegative.

The rearrangement joins TRBV19 to TRBJ2-5, with a weak D call TRBD2 (6 bases). The J call may be in error: the DNA end matches TRBJ2-7 better. The germline CDR1 and CDR2 sequences are LNHDA and SQIVND (reference sequence). The CDR3 contains 14 residues. CDR3 nucleotides: TGTGCCAGTAGCTCACTAGCTCCGGGGCACGAGCAGTACTTC. This sequence encodes CASSSLAPGHEQYF.

This clone has a handful of counts. This sequence joins TRBV10-3 and TRBJ2-7; 11 bases map to TRBD2. The CDR3 covers 16 residues. V dropped 0 bases and J dropped 4; count of bases not matched to a gene: 5. The germline CDR1 and CDR2 sequences are ENHRY and SYGVKD. CDR3 DNA sequence: TGTGCCATCAGTGAGTCGGCTAGCGGGAGGAGGTACGAGCAGTACTTC. It specifies CAISESASGRRYEQYF.

V usage is TRBV28 and J usage is TRBJ2-1; 13 nucleotides agree with TRBD2. With V trimmed by 7 bases and J by 10 bases, 13 bases remained unmatched. Germline V gives CDR1 MDHEN, CDR2 SYDVKM. The CDR3 length is 16 residues. The CDR3: CASTELLAGGPREQFF. The CDR3 nucleotides are TGTGCCAGCACTGAATTACTAGCGGGAGGGCCACGGGAGCAGTTCTTC.

This chain uses TRBV2 with TRBJ1-5; D possibly corresponds to TRBD1 (6 bases). The length of the CDR3 is 13 residues. Germline assignment: CDR1 SNHLY and CDR2 FYNNEI. V was cut by 4 bases and J by 2 bases, with 6 bases left in between. Here the CDR3 reads CASSGTGNQPQHF. CDR3 DNA: TGTGCCAGCAGTGGGACAGGCAATCAGCCCCAGCATTTT.

V is TRBV7-3 and J is TRBJ1-6, with D unresolved. The V gene lost 4 bases and the J gene lost 6 bases, with 10 bases spanning the gap. CDR3 size: 14 residues. Germline lookup yields CDR1 SGHTA and CDR2 FQGTGA. CDR3: CASSSQPGNSPLHF. DNA of the CDR3: TGTGCCAGCAGCTCACAGCCCGGTAATTCACCCCTCCACTTT.

The chain carries TRBV7-9 and TRBJ1-6; D uncertain. CDR1 and CDR2 from the germline V gene are SEHNR and FQNEAQ (reference sequence). This CDR3 spans 15 amino acids. Trimming took off 1 base at V and 7 bases at J, with 11 bases between the two ends. For the CDR3, the DNA is TGTGCCAGCAGCTTAGGGGGAGTATTGAATTCACCCCTCCACTTT. Amino acid sequence: CASSLGGVLNSPLHF.

The rearrangement links TRBV27 to TRBJ2-1; 8 bases line up with TRBD1. The V gene end was trimmed by 6 bases and the J gene end by 7 bases; junction bases not matched to a gene: 5. The CDR3 is 13 residues long. Germline CDR1 and CDR2: MNHEY and SMNVEV (reference sequence). CDR3 DNA: TGTGCCAGCAGCCCGGACAGGGCGAATGAGCAGTTCTTC. Amino acids: CASSPDRANEQFF.

The chain is built from TRBV5-4 and TRBJ1-3; D may be TRBD1 (5 bases). The CDR3 loop spans 15 amino acids. The germline CDR1 and CDR2 sequences are SGHNT and YYREEE (reference sequence). The germline V and J ends were trimmed by 1 base and 3 bases, with 11 bases remaining between them. CDR3 DNA sequence: TGTGCCAGCAGCTTGAAAGGGGCGAATGGAAACACCATATATTTT. Protein sequence: CASSLKGANGNTIYF.

This clone was observed a single time. V and J are TRBV2 and TRBJ2-7; 9 bases align to TRBD2. The CDR3 contains 15 residues. Trimming removed 6 bases from V and 6 bases from J; junction bases left unmatched: 12. Germline CDR1 reads SNHLY; CDR2 reads FYNNEI. This CDR3 is CASSPEVSGRSEQYF. The CDR3 region has the DNA TGTGCCAGCAGCCCAGAGGTTAGCGGGAGATCCGAGCAGTACTTC. Together with reference TRBV2 and TRBJ2-7, the CDR3 gives the full variable domain: EPEVTQTPSHQVTQMGQEVILRCVPISNHLYFYWYRQILGQKVEFLVSFYNNEISEKSEIFDDQFSVERPDGSNFTLKIRSTKLEDSAMYFCASSPEVSGRSEQYFGPGTRLTVT.

The rearrangement uses TRBV6-1 and TRBJ2-2; no definite D call. Germline values: CDR1 MNHNS, CDR2 SASEGT. With 9 bases removed from V and 5 bases from J, the gap between germline ends came to 13 bases. This CDR3 contains 13 residues. CDR3 DNA: TGTGCCAGTTCAGGTGAATGGACCGGGGAGCTGTTTTTT. It translates to CASSGEWTGELFF.

The chain links TRBV29-1 to TRBJ1-2; no firm D call. The length of the CDR3 is 11 residues. Trimming cost V 7 bases and J 0 bases, with 6 bases left between them. The germline V gene encodes CDR1 SQVTM and CDR2 ANQGSEA. The CDR3 DNA sequence: TGCAGCGCGGGGTCTAACTATGGCTACACCTTC. This gives the protein CSAGSNYGYTF.

CDR3 loop: CASSEAAGRQGAYEQYF. The CDR3 bases are TGTGCCAGCAGTGAAGCCGCGGGGAGACAGGGGGCTTACGAGCAGTACTTC. The chain carries TRBV6-1 and TRBJ2-7; 10 positions agree with TRBD1. Germline V gene sequence: CDR1 MNHNS, CDR2 SASEGT. The V segment lost 0 bases and the J segment 4 bases; nucleotides outside the gene matches: 9. The CDR3 covers 17 residues.

The V and J genes are TRBV30 and TRBJ1-6, with 10 bases matching TRBD1. In germline, CDR1 is GTSNPN, CDR2 SVGIG (reference sequence). This CDR3 is built from 14 residues. V lost 2 bases and J lost 7; bases outside the gene matches: 2. The CDR3 spells CAWSSDRGNSPLHF. The CDR3 nucleotides are TGTGCCTGGAGTTCGGACAGGGGGAATTCACCCCTCCACTTT.

This clone was recorded only once. The chain has TRBV19 and TRBJ2-1; no clear D. Between the trimmed V and J ends, which lost 6 bases and 8 bases, there was a span of 5 bases. CDR1 is LNHDA, CDR2 SQIVND, per germline (reference sequence). The CDR3 extends over 10 amino acids. CDR3 DNA: TGTGCCAGTAGCGGTTATGAGCAGTTCTTC. Translated, it gives CASSGYEQFF.

Here the CDR3 reads CASSTDRGYEQYF. As DNA, the CDR3 is TGTGCCAGCAGTACCGACAGGGGCTACGAGCAGTACTTC. The chain combines TRBV25-1 with TRBJ2-7, with 8 positions matching TRBD1. V lost 5 bases to trimming and J lost 3 bases; unmatched junction nucleotides: 3. This CDR3 spans 13 amino acids. Looked up from germline, CDR1 is MGHDK and CDR2 is SYGVNS.